This T cell receptor beta chain derives from a study of shared clonotypes between healthy human individuals. The study's findings and limits: Clonotypes shared by all four donors outscored non-shared clonotypes in generation probability.

With respect to this clone: No antigen is known for it.

The CDR3 consists of 15 residues. From germline, CDR1 is LGHNA and CDR2 YNFKEQ. V lost 0 bases, J lost 2 bases, and 10 bases lay in between. This table comes from immunoSEQ multiplex PCR, and its TCRdb copy is limited to in-frame clones, with some not included. The sample lists 2 million to 2.5 million clones, roughly 93% occurring once. Splitting of CD4+ cells produced CD45RA+ naive and CD45RA-negative memory subsets. The clonotype was recovered from a man aged 18 to 30 in good health. Some clones in this sample may be carry-over from other donors' samples. The V call is TRBV4-2, the J call TRBJ2-5; D remains ambiguous. The sample was naive CD4+ T cells from PBMCs. Subset given: CD45RA+ positively selected. CDR3 sequence (DNA): TGTGCCAGCAGCCAAGATCAGGCCCTTCAAGAGACCCAGTACTTC. Encoded protein: CASSQDQALQETQYF.